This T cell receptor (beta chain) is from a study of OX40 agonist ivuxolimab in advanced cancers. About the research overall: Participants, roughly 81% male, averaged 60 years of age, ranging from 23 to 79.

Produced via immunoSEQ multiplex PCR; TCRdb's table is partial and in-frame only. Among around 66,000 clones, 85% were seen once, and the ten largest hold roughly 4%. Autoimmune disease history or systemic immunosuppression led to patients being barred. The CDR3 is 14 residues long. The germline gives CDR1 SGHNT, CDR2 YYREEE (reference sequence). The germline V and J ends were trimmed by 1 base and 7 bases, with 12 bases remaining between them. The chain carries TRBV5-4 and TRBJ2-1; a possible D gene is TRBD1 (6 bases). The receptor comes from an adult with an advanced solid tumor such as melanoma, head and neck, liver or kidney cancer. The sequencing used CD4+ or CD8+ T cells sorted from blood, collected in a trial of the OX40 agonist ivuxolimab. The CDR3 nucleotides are TGTGCCAGCAGCTTGTCAGGGGCGGGTAATGAGCAGTTCTTC. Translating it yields CASSLSGAGNEQFF.